A selection of T cell receptor beta chains follows, all from one sample in a study of shared clonotypes between healthy human individuals. The repertoire was sequenced with immunoSEQ multiplex PCR; TCRdb's copy has only in-frame clones and lacks some. Here the sample spans around 1.1 million clones, approximately 78% being singletons. Source material: memory CD4+ T cells from PBMCs. These TCRs come from a man between 18 and 35 years old in good health. Some clones in this sample may be carry-over from other donors' samples. CDR3s include the opening cysteine and the closing phenylalanine or tryptophan.

cdr3_aa	j_call	v_call
CASIPGGRGYNEQFF	TRBJ2-1	TRBV7-9
CASSGSGTDYEQYF	TRBJ2-7	TRBV5-4
CASSETTGTDTQYF	TRBJ2-3	TRBV7-8
CAWSVVGALNIQYF	TRBJ2-4	TRBV30
CASSPDGNAGELFF	TRBJ2-2	TRBV5-1
CASSPTVRGRYETQYF	TRBJ2-5	TRBV28
CASSPHGAPYEQYF	TRBJ2-7	TRBV27
CSVGVDSGNTIYF	TRBJ1-3	TRBV29-1
CASSEVFREYTEAFF	TRBJ1-1	TRBV2
CASRTTDRGAYEQYF	TRBJ2-7	TRBV2
CASSLYRDWTDTQYF	TRBJ2-3	TRBV27
CASSKQGGSTGYTF	TRBJ1-2	TRBV2
CASSHTLSMGEQYF	TRBJ2-7	TRBV4-3
CASSSAQGSQETQYF	TRBJ2-5	TRBV5-6
CASSLGVSSQNTEAFF	TRBJ1-1	TRBV5-1
CASSPRGGRDYNEQFF	TRBJ2-1	TRBV28
CASSPSRFATNEKLFF	TRBJ1-4	TRBV7-8
CASSFSGRGLQPQHF	TRBJ1-5	TRBV27
CASTSPGGDTQYF	TRBJ2-3	TRBV6-5
CASRAGLLYGYTF	TRBJ1-2	TRBV28
CASTQGGAETQYF	TRBJ2-5	TRBV5-1
CASRTGGTDTQYF	TRBJ2-3	TRBV28
CAARPGQGFNEQYF	TRBJ2-7	TRBV6-1
CASTKQGWGYTF	TRBJ1-2	TRBV5-6
CASSPRGDQTYEQYF	TRBJ2-7	TRBV7-6
CASSSRDAKNIQYF	TRBJ2-4	TRBV6-5
CASSQGWGYGYTF	TRBJ1-2	TRBV9
CASNLGANTGELFF	TRBJ2-2	TRBV5-6
CASSRSYTGMAGNTIYF	TRBJ1-3	TRBV18
CAWRGLGPFQPQHF	TRBJ1-5	TRBV30
CASSPSGEQYF	TRBJ2-7	TRBV18
CASSLRTSSFDEQFF	TRBJ2-1	TRBV11-2
CASSIWESGKNIQYF	TRBJ2-4	TRBV19
CASSLNSPNTEAFF	TRBJ1-1	TRBV7-3
CASSSLGSGITDTQYF	TRBJ2-3	TRBV28
CASSLYPGINTGELFF	TRBJ2-2	TRBV5-1
CASSLGTGHREAFF	TRBJ1-1	TRBV28
CASSSLAEETQYF	TRBJ2-5	TRBV5-1
CASSLGQGREHF	TRBJ2-7	TRBV27
CASSLSGTPYQPQHF	TRBJ1-5	TRBV27
CASSPWGQGKYSNQPQHF	TRBJ1-5	TRBV28
CASSLSPSGGKAFF	TRBJ1-1	TRBV7-3
CAWSVGPAGGSGNTIYF	TRBJ1-3	TRBV30
CASSSEGGRGDTQYF	TRBJ2-3	TRBV5-1
CAWSGDRGFETQYF	TRBJ2-5	TRBV30
CASSRQGATDTQYF	TRBJ2-3	TRBV28
CATSRGTGTGDEKLFF	TRBJ1-4	TRBV15
CASIRTVDSGRAGETQYF	TRBJ2-5	TRBV5-6
CASSFVGGRAYEQYF	TRBJ2-7	TRBV7-2
CAISPSSGEQYF	TRBJ2-7	TRBV10-3